This T cell receptor (beta chain) was observed in a study of T-cell reconstitution after alpha-beta-depleted transplantation in children. The V end lost 6 bases, the J end lost 5 bases, and 16 bases lay between the germline ends. The CDR3 spans 14 residues. Unique molecular identifiers tagged the TCRbeta library. Using its own MiXCR run on the PCR reads, TCRdb lists one record per CDR3 protein. The sample consists of about 120,000 distinct CDR3 sequences, about a tenth of them appearing once. This sequence joins TRBV12-3 or TRBV12-4 and TRBJ2-5; TRBD2 might be the D (6 bases). Sequenced material: PBMCs from the stem cell graft donor, taken from the stem cell graft. This sequence was found in a human donor who donated a stem cell graft to a child with acute lymphoblastic leukemia. The CDR3 nucleotides read TGTGCCAGCAGCTCCGGAGGGACGAGGGAGACCCAGTACTTC. Translated: CASSSGGTRETQYF.